These T cell receptor beta chains were read from a single sample in a study of shared clonotypes between healthy human individuals. Some clones are missing from TCRdb's copy, which holds only in-frame ones; the method was immunoSEQ multiplex PCR. Here the sample spans about 2.1 million clones, roughly 91% being singletons. Material: naive CD8+ T cells from PBMCs. These receptors all stem from a young man in good health. Some clones in this sample may be carry-over from other donors' samples. CDR3s include the opening cysteine and the closing phenylalanine or tryptophan. The D gene is left open where the match is weak. Clone size is not always given. Where it is, it says once, few, many or a class for expanded clones.

abundance	j_gene	v_gene	d_gene	CDR3aa	CDR3nt
.	TRBJ2-1	TRBV10-3	.	CAISEGRGPGTFQFF	TGTGCCATCAGTGAGGGGAGGGGGCCAGGGACCTTCCAGTTCTTC
.	TRBJ2-2	TRBV6-5	.	CASRSIGTGELFF	TGTGCCAGCAGATCCATAGGTACCGGGGAGCTGTTTTTT
.	TRBJ2-1	TRBV21-1	.	CASSKKGLPSAEQFF	TGTGCCAGCAGCAAAAAGGGGCTTCCGTCTGCTGAGCAGTTCTTC
once	TRBJ2-3	TRBV6-5	.	CASSPRQIYTDTQYF	TGTGCCAGCAGTCCCCGACAGATTTACACAGATACGCAGTATTTT
.	TRBJ2-7	TRBV27	TRBD2	CASSLRGSGSYEQYF	TGTGCCAGCAGTCTTCGGGGTAGCGGGAGCTACGAGCAGTACTTC
once	TRBJ2-7	TRBV11-2	.	CASSLSGNIYYEQYF	TGTGCCAGCAGCTTATCAGGGAACATATACTACGAGCAGTACTTC
.	TRBJ2-3	TRBV4-1	.	CASSQELGPHSTDTQYF	TGCGCCAGCAGCCAAGAATTAGGACCGCATAGCACAGATACGCAGTATTTT
once	TRBJ1-5	TRBV5-6	TRBD1	CASSFGQGGQPQHF	TGTGCCAGCAGCTTTGGACAGGGAGGACAGCCCCAGCATTTT
.	TRBJ2-7	TRBV28	.	CASSLSGGRKREQYF	TGTGCCAGCAGTTTGTCCGGGGGAAGGAAAAGAGAGCAGTACTTC
.	TRBJ2-7	TRBV5-1	TRBD1	CASSLSGTGDYEQYF	TGCGCCAGCAGCTTGTCAGGGACAGGAGACTACGAGCAGTACTTC
.	TRBJ2-7	TRBV27	TRBD1	CASSLLQGVLYEQYF	TGTGCCAGCAGTTTACTACAGGGGGTTTTGTACGAGCAGTACTTC
.	TRBJ1-2	TRBV4-1	TRBD1	CASSQVVRSGQLNYGYTF	TGCGCCAGCAGCCAAGTGGTTAGGTCGGGACAGCTAAACTATGGCTACACCTTC
.	TRBJ1-2	TRBV28	.	CASSLFMNYGYTF	TGTGCCAGCAGTTTATTCATGAACTATGGCTACACCTTC
.	TRBJ2-2	TRBV7-9	TRBD2	CASRIAGWRGTGELFF	TGTGCCAGCAGAATAGCGGGGTGGCGTGGCACCGGGGAGCTGTTTTTT
.	TRBJ1-6	TRBV4-2	.	CASSQGPTVSYNSPLHF	TGTGCCAGCAGCCAAGGTCCGACGGTCTCCTATAATTCACCCCTCCACTTT
.	TRBJ2-6	TRBV28	.	CASSPSSFRSGANVLTF	TGTGCCAGCAGTCCCTCAAGTTTCCGCTCTGGGGCCAACGTCCTGACTTTC
.	TRBJ2-3	TRBV9	TRBD2	CASGRLAGVTDTQYF	TGTGCCAGCGGACGGCTAGCGGGGGTCACAGATACGCAGTATTTT
.	TRBJ2-7	TRBV25-1	.	CASSGYNYEQYF	TGTGCCAGCAGTGGATACAACTACGAGCAGTACTTC
.	TRBJ1-5	TRBV29-1	.	CSVAGPDQPQHF	TGCAGCGTCGCCGGGCCTGATCAGCCCCAGCATTTT
.	TRBJ2-7	TRBV27	.	CASSLDYESYEQYF	TGTGCCAGCAGTTTAGACTATGAAAGCTACGAGCAGTACTTC